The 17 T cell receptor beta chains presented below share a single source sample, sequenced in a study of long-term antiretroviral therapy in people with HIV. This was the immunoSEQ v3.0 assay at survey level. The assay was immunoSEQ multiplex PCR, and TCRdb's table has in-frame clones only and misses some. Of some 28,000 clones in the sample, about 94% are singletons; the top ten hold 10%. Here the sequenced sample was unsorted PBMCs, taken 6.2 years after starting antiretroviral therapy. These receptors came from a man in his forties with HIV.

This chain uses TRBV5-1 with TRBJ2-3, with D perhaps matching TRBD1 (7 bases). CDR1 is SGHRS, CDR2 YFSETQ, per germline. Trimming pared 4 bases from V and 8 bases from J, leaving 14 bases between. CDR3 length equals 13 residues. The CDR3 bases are TGCGCCAGCAGCGGGGGAGGACAGGTTACGCAGTATTTT. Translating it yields CASSGGGQVTQYF.

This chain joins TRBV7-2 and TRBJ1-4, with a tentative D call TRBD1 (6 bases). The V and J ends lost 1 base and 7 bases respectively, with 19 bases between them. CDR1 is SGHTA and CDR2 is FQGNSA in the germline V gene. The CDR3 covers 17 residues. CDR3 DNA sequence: TGTGCCAGCAGCTTAGGAGGGGGAATGGGGAGGGGTGAAAAACTGTTTTTT. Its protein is CASSLGGGMGRGEKLFF.

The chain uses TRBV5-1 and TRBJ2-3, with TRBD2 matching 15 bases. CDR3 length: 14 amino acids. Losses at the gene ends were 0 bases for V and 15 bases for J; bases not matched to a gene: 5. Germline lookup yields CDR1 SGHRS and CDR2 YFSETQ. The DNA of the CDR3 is TGCGCCAGCAGCTTGGCCGGACTAGCGGGGGGGCAATATTTT. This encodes CASSLAGLAGGQYF.

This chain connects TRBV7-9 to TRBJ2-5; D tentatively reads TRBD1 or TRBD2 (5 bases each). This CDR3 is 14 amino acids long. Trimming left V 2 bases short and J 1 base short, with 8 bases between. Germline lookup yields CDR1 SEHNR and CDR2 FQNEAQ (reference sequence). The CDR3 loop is CASSLSRGQETQYF. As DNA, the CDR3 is TGTGCCAGCAGCTTATCGAGGGGCCAAGAGACCCAGTACTTC.

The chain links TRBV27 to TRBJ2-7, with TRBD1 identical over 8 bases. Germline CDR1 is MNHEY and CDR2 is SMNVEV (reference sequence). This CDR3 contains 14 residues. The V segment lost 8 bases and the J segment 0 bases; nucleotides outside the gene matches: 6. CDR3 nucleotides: TGTGCCAGCGGTTCGGACAGGGTCTCCTACGAGCAGTACTTC. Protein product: CASGSDRVSYEQYF.

CDR3 bases: TGTGCCAGTAGTGGGACGTTAGGGTACGAGCAGTACTTC. As protein: CASSGTLGYEQYF. This chain links TRBV19 with TRBJ2-7; D may correspond to TRBD1 or TRBD2 (5 bases each). Looked up from germline, CDR1 is LNHDA and CDR2 is SQIVND (reference sequence). The germline V and J ends were trimmed by 5 bases and 4 bases, with 12 bases remaining between them. The CDR3 loop spans 13 amino acids.

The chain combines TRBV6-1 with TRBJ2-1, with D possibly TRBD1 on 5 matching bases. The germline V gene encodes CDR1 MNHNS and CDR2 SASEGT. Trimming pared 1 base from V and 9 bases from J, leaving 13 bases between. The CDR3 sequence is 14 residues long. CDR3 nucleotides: TGTGCCAGCAGTGAAGGGGGCTCTCGCGGTGAGCAGTTCTTC. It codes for CASSEGGSRGEQFF.

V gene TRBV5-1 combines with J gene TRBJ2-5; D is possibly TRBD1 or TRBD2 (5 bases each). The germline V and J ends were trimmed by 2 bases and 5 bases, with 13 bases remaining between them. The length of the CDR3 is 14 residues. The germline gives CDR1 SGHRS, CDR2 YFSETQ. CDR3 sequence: CASSFVGVDETQYF. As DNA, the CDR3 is TGCGCCAGCAGCTTCGTGGGGGTCGACGAGACCCAGTACTTC. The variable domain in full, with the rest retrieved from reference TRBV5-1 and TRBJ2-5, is KAGVTQTPRYLIKTRGQQVTLSCSPISGHRSVSWYQQTPGQGLQFLFEYFSETQRNKGNFPGRFSGRQFSNSRSEMNVSTLELGDSALYLCASSFVGVDETQYFGPGTRLLVL.

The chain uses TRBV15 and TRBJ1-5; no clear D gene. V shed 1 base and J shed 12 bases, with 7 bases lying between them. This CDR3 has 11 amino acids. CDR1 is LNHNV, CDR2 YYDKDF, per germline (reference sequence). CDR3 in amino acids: CATSRGRRQHF. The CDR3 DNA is TGTGCCACCAGCAGAGGGAGGCGCCAGCATTTT.

Here the CDR3 reads CASSEGRGTTNTEAFF. The CDR3 DNA reads as TGTGCCAGCAGCGAGGGGAGGGGGACAACCAACACTGAAGCTTTCTTT. This rearrangement joins TRBV9 to TRBJ1-1; the D gene is possibly TRBD1 (6 bases). Germline V gene lookup returns CDR1 SGDLS and CDR2 YYNGEE. The ends were cut back, 3 bases at V and 2 bases at J, with 17 bases in the middle. The CDR3 runs to 16 residues.

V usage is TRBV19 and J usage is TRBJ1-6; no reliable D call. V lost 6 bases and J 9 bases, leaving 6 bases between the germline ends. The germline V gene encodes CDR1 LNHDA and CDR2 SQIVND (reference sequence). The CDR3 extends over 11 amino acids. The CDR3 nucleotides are TGTGCCAGTAGCGGGCCTTCACCCCTCCACTTT. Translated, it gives CASSGPSPLHF. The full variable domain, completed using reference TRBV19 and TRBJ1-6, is DGGITQSPKYLFRKEGQNVTLSCEQNLNHDAMYWYRQDPGQGLRLIYYSQIVNDFQKGDIAEGYSVSREKKESFPLTVTSAQKNPTAFYLCASSGPSPLHFGNGTRLTVT.

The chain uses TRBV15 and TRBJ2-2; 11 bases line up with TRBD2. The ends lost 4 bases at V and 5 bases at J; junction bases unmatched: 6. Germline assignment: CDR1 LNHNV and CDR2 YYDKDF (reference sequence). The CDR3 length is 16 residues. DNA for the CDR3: TGTGCCACCAGCACCCAACTAGCGGGAGATACCGGGGAGCTGTTTTTT. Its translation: CATSTQLAGDTGELFF.

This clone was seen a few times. In DNA form, the CDR3 reads TGTGCCAGCAGTCCATCCTCCAGGAACACTGAAGCTTTCTTT. It translates to CASSPSSRNTEAFF. V usage is TRBV27 and J usage is TRBJ1-1, with no clear D. This CDR3 has 14 residues. Trimming removed 5 bases at V and 1 base at J, with 11 bases between. CDR1 and CDR2 from the germline V gene are MNHEY and SMNVEV (reference sequence).

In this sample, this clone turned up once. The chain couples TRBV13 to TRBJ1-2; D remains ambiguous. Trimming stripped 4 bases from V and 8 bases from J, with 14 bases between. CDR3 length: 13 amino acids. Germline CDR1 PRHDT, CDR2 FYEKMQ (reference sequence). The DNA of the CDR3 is TGTGCCAGCAGCTGGGGTGGTGGAAGCGGCTACACCTTC. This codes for CASSWGGGSGYTF.

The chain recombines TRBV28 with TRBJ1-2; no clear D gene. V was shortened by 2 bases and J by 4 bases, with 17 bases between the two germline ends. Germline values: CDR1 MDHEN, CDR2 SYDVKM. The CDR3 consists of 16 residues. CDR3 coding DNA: TGTGCCAGCAGTTTAGCCGCGCCAACTTACCCCTATGGCTACACCTTC. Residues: CASSLAAPTYPYGYTF.

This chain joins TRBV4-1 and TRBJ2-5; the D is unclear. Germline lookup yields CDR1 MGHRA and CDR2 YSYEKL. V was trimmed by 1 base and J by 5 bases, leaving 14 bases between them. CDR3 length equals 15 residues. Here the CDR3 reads CASSQAGTPLETQYF. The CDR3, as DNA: TGCGCCAGCAGCCAAGCGGGTACTCCCCTTGAGACCCAGTACTTC.

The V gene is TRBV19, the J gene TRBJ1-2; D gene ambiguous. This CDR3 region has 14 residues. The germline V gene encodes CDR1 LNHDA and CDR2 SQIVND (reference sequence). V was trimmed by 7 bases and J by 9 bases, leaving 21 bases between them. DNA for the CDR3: TGTGCCAGTACCCTACACCTGGACGGAGGTAGCTACACCTTC. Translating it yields CASTLHLDGGSYTF.